The T cell receptor (beta chain) described here comes from a study of T-cell reconstitution after alpha-beta-depleted transplantation in children. Study-wide findings and caveats: About two months after transplant, alpha-beta T cells reportedly came from several hundred expanded graft clones.

Germline V gives CDR1 MNHEY, CDR2 SVGAGI. The CDR3 spans 12 residues. V lost 5 bases and J lost 5, with 9 bases in between. For TCRbeta, the library was prepared with unique molecular identifiers. TCRdb reprocessed the PCR reads with MiXCR, giving one entry per CDR3 protein. Of approximately 27,000 distinct CDR3 sequences in the sample, 15% to 20% were seen once. This clonotype was picked up many times. The antigen remains undetermined. The V and J genes are TRBV6-5 and TRBJ1-1; D ambiguous. This clonotype originated in a male patient aged 2-15 years who had a stem cell transplant for acute lymphoblastic leukemia, so the T cells may come from the graft donor. Material: PBMCs, mostly from graft donor cells, obtained 60 days after TCRalphabeta/CD19-depleted stem cell transplant. CDR3 sequence reads: CASSRGPTEAFF. DNA for the CDR3: TGTGCCAGCAGTAGAGGACCGACTGAAGCTTTCTTT.